This TCR beta chain was sequenced for a study of T-cell reconstitution after alpha-beta-depleted transplantation in children (dated by TCRdb to about 2016). Notes on the research overall: The study quantitatively tracked T-cell immune reconstitution after TCRalphabeta/CD19-depleted allogeneic hematopoietic cell transplantation in children using TCR repertoire profiling. Study-wide conclusions, independent of this receptor: The apparently early alphabetaT-cell count recovery about two months after transplant was reportedly dependent on only several hundred rapidly expanded clones derived from non-depleted graft cells. Hyperexpanded clone frequencies declined over subsequent months; after one year, T-cell counts and TCRbeta diversity were mostly attributed to newly produced T cells. The high TCRbeta diversity at day 60 in some patients was ascribed to recipient T cells and intrathymic progenitors that had survived conditioning.

This clonotype has just a few counts. This clone's antigen is unknown. There are no base qualities to consult, and no much larger clone falls within one base. From the germline V gene (reference sequence), CDR1 is SEHNR and CDR2 is FQNEAQ. The germline V end is reduced by 7 bases and the J end by 2 bases; junction bases left unmatched: 15. From the cysteine through the phenylalanine, the CDR3 covers 17 amino acids. Only the CDR3 region is kept as DNA, spanning 51 bases read in frame from base 1. Reading the label with the study, this specimen's treatment or condition is: allogeneic hematopoietic cell transplantation with graft depleted of TCRalphabeta T cells and CD19 B cells. The transplant recipients were children given TCRalphabeta/CD19-depleted allogeneic hematopoietic cell grafts. The method behind the library was PCR. Sequencing took place on an Illumina HiSeq 2500. TCR libraries were prepared with molecular barcoding, using unique molecular identifiers to normalize TCRbeta repertoire quantification. TCRdb itself trimmed the public reads at Q25 with fastp, ran MiXCR and retained productive beta chains. Rows with one shared CDR3 protein collapse into an entry with the most common genes and DNA. The sample table holds about a million distinct CDR3 sequences, of which roughly 29% were seen once. The ten largest account for roughly 27% of the sample.

Sequenced here: PBMCs, mostly from graft donor cells, sampled 360 days after TCRalphabeta/CD19-depleted stem cell transplant. This receptor was obtained from a boy in the first two years of life who had a stem cell transplant for SCID, so the T cells may come from the graft donor. The sequence joins TRBV7-9 to TRBJ1-2, with TRBD1 matching 8 junction bases. The CDR3 has the sequence CASTPFSGTGLNYGYTF. The sequence in DNA is TGTGCCAGCACCCCATTTAGCGGGACAGGCCTAAACTATGGCTACACCTTC.